This T cell receptor beta chain appears in the sequencing data of a study of T cells in Graves' hyperthyroidism and ophthalmopathy. Overall study findings and caveats: The authors' 13 V-J model separated ophthalmopathy from stable hyperthyroidism. Most thyroid clonotypes with frequency above 0.001 were detected in blood.

The CDR3 length is 17 residues. Germline CDR1 reads MDHEN; CDR2 reads SYDVKM. For this clonotype: The antigen is undetermined. Given a much more abundant clone one base away, this may be a read error.

Patients showing uncontrolled infection, other autoimmune disease, pregnancy or lactation were ineligible. Fresh peripheral blood, roughly 9.6 ml, was the source of the PBMCs. The TCR beta CDR3 regions underwent amplification using RNA transcripts as the source. A first-round RT-PCR of the TCR CDR3 used the HTBI primer set. TCRdb used MiXCR to reprocess the multiplex PCR reads, holding one entry per CDR3 protein. The table lists about 500,000 distinct CDR3 sequences, about 16% of them singletons, with about 31% in the top ten. V usage is TRBV28 and J usage is TRBJ2-1; the D gene is possibly TRBD2 (6 bases). The specimen sequenced was blood. This receptor was identified in a woman between 25 and 40 years old with Graves' ophthalmopathy. DNA of the CDR3: TGTGTCAGCAGTCTCCAACCCGGGGGAGTTTCCTACAATGAGCAGTTCTTC. Its translation is CVSSLQPGGVSYNEQFF.